The 21 T cell receptor beta chains below come from one sample, sequenced in a study of shared clonotypes between healthy human individuals. Data came from immunoSEQ multiplex PCR; TCRdb stores just in-frame clones and leaves some out. There are 2 million to 2.5 million clones in the sample; roughly 93% occur only once, and about 0.38% lies in the top ten. Sequencing was carried out using naive CD4+ T cells from PBMCs. Stated subset: CD45RA+ positively selected. The receptors stem from a young man in good health. Some clones in this sample may be carry-over from other donors' samples.

V usage is TRBV5-4 and J usage is TRBJ2-3; 7 nucleotides agree with TRBD2. The CDR3 is 16 residues long. The V and J ends lost 0 bases and 8 bases, in that order; junction bases with no gene match: 12. Germline loops: CDR1 SGHNT, CDR2 YYREEE (reference sequence). Here the CDR3 reads CASSLARLANPGTQYF. In DNA, the CDR3 is TGTGCCAGCAGCTTGGCCCGACTAGCTAACCCGGGTACGCAGTATTTT.

CDR3 nucleotide sequence: TGCGCCAGCAGCAAACAACAGGGGGAAGAGACCCAGTACTTC. It translates to CASSKQQGEETQYF. This chain links TRBV5-1 with TRBJ2-5; the match to TRBD1 covers 8 bases. V was pared by 4 bases and J by 3 bases, with 5 bases of the junction left unmatched. Germline V CDR1 and CDR2: SGHRS, YFSETQ. This CDR3 comprises 14 residues.

Notes on this clone: Other nucleotide sequences from this sample produce the same CDR3. The V and J genes are TRBV9 and TRBJ2-7; 7 nucleotides align to TRBD1. The junction had 3 bases not matched to a gene; V was cut back by 3 bases and J by 0 bases. This CDR3 comprises 14 residues. Germline V gene lookup returns CDR1 SGDLS and CDR2 YYNGEE. CDR3 nucleotides: TGTGCCAGCAGCGAGGGACAGACCTCCTACGAGCAGTACTTC. It translates to CASSEGQTSYEQYF.

The chain has TRBV28 and TRBJ1-5; TRBD1 agrees at 9 bases. The CDR3 is 14 residues long. Germline assignment: CDR1 MDHEN and CDR2 SYDVKM. The trim removed 5 bases at V and 6 bases at J, leaving 5 bases unmatched. CDR3 protein: CASSITGGSQPQHF. CDR3 nucleotide sequence: TGTGCCAGCAGTATAACAGGGGGCAGTCAGCCCCAGCATTTT. The complete variable domain, with remaining parts taken from reference TRBV28 and TRBJ1-5, reads DVKVTQSSRYLVKRTGEKVFLECVQDMDHENMFWYRQDPGLGLRLIYFSYDVKMKEKGDIPEGYSVSREKKERFSLILESASTNQTSMYLCASSITGGSQPQHFGDGTRLSIL.

The gene calls are TRBV19 and TRBJ1-2, with TRBD1 identical over 9 bases. After removal of 6 bases from V and 4 bases from J, the junction contained 6 bases not matched to a gene. This CDR3 has 14 residues. Germline assignment: CDR1 LNHDA and CDR2 SQIVND (reference sequence). The CDR3 DNA follows: TGTGCCAGTAGGGGCAACAGGGGGCCCTATGGCTACACCTTC. It specifies CASRGNRGPYGYTF.

The chain has TRBV11-2 and TRBJ2-2; D gene ambiguous. Per germline, CDR1 SGHAT and CDR2 FQNNGV. V was trimmed by 1 base and J by 1 base, leaving 13 bases between them. The CDR3 consists of 17 residues. CDR3 loop: CASSLVSVRLNTGELFF. The CDR3 nucleotides are TGTGCCAGCAGCTTAGTTTCGGTTCGGTTGAACACCGGGGAGCTGTTTTTT.

The chain employs TRBV11-1 and TRBJ2-7, with unresolved D. The germline V and J ends were trimmed by 1 base and 0 bases, with 7 bases remaining between them. Germline V CDR1 and CDR2: SGHAT, FQDESV (reference sequence). This CDR3 is 14 amino acids long. The CDR3 DNA reads TGTGCCAGCAGCTTAGTGGGCGGCTCCTACGAGCAGTACTTC. Amino acid sequence: CASSLVGGSYEQYF.

The CDR3 region has the DNA TGCGCCAGCAGCTTAGATAGCGGGGCCTACAATGAGCAGTTCTTC. This translates into CASSLDSGAYNEQFF. This chain uses TRBV5-1 with TRBJ2-1; 8 bases are shared with TRBD2. Germline CDR1 SGHRS, CDR2 YFSETQ. There are 15 residues in the CDR3. With V trimmed by 2 bases and J by 2 bases, 3 bases remained unmatched.

The chain couples TRBV5-1 to TRBJ2-2; 7 bases align to TRBD2. CDR3 length: 14 residues. Germline loops: CDR1 SGHRS, CDR2 YFSETQ. Trimming took 3 bases from V and 4 from J; bases not matched to a gene: 3. The CDR3 region has the DNA TGCGCCAGCAGCTGGGGCGGGAGCACCGGGGAGCTGTTTTTT. Translation gives CASSWGGSTGELFF.

The chain links TRBV5-5 to TRBJ1-1; 7 nucleotides match TRBD1. CDR1 SGHKS and CDR2 YYEKEE come from the germline V gene (reference sequence). The CDR3 consists of 15 residues. Trimming cost V 4 bases and J 1 base; bases outside gene matches: 7. The CDR3 is CASSATGTENTEAFF. The CDR3 DNA is TGTGCCAGCAGCGCCACCGGGACAGAGAACACTGAAGCTTTCTTT.

The genes are TRBV4-1 and TRBJ1-2, with D perhaps TRBD1 (5 bases). The germline V gene encodes CDR1 MGHRA and CDR2 YSYEKL. V was cut by 0 bases and J by 5 bases, with 13 bases left in between. The CDR3 runs 15 residues. This CDR3 is CASSQDPGQGYGYTF. CDR3 sequence (DNA): TGCGCCAGCAGCCAAGATCCCGGCCAGGGATATGGCTACACCTTC.

This sequence joins TRBV4-1 and TRBJ1-1; D remains ambiguous. The V end was cut by 3 bases, the J end by 1 base, with 9 bases between. Germline-derived CDR1 and CDR2 are MGHRA and YSYEKL. The CDR3 runs 14 residues. CDR3 sequence (DNA): TGCGCCAGCAGCCAGGAAGCCCGGAACACTGAAGCTTTCTTT. Encoded protein: CASSQEARNTEAFF.

The gene calls are TRBV4-2 and TRBJ1-3; TRBD1 might be the D (5 bases). V was clipped by 4 bases and J by 0 bases, with 13 bases between them. Germline values: CDR1 LGHNA, CDR2 YNFKEQ. CDR3 length: 16 amino acids. CDR3 amino acids: CASSPGGGSSGNTIYF. The CDR3 DNA reads as TGTGCCAGCAGCCCCGGCGGGGGGAGCTCTGGAAACACCATATATTTT.

The chain couples TRBV7-2 to TRBJ2-1, with no clear D. Germline CDR1 SGHTA, CDR2 FQGNSA. CDR3 size: 16 residues. The V and J ends lost 2 bases and 0 bases respectively, with 11 bases between them. CDR3 protein: CASSLRRPVSYNEQFF. The CDR3 DNA is TGTGCCAGCAGCTTAAGGCGGCCCGTCTCCTACAATGAGCAGTTCTTC.

This sequence joins TRBV10-1 and TRBJ2-2; 7 bases align to TRBD1. The CDR3 totals 14 residues. With V trimmed by 6 bases and J by 4 bases, 5 bases remained unmatched. The V gene's germline CDR1 is WNHNN and CDR2 SYGVQD (reference sequence). The DNA of the CDR3 is TGCGCCAGCAGCCCCGGGACAGCCACCGGGGAGCTGTTTTTT. It specifies CASSPGTATGELFF.

This clone was observed once. V usage is TRBV9 and J usage is TRBJ2-5; 10 bases are shared with TRBD2. The CDR3 runs to 15 residues. The ends lost 2 bases at V and 2 bases at J; junction bases unmatched: 3. The germline gives CDR1 SGDLS, CDR2 YYNGEE. The CDR3, as DNA: TGTGCCAGCAGCGTCGGACTAGCGGTGCAAGAGACCCAGTACTTC. Protein product: CASSVGLAVQETQYF.

The chain carries TRBV11-2 and TRBJ2-1, with D perhaps TRBD2 (5 bases). The CDR3 spans 12 residues. Trimming shortened V by 1 base and J by 12 bases, and 10 bases separated the two germline ends. The germline CDR1 and CDR2 sequences are SGHAT and FQNNGV. CDR3 protein: CASSLGGRRQFF. CDR3 in DNA: TGTGCCAGCAGCTTAGGCGGGCGGAGGCAGTTCTTC.

The V call is TRBV9, the J call TRBJ1-2; D is possibly TRBD1 (6 bases). This CDR3 is 13 amino acids long. Germline-derived CDR1 and CDR2 are SGDLS and YYNGEE. Trimming took 4 bases from V and 6 from J, leaving 13 bases between them. The CDR3 loop reads CASSYQGSNGYTF. The DNA for the CDR3 is TGTGCCAGCAGCTACCAGGGGAGTAATGGCTACACCTTC.

The chain employs TRBV27 and TRBJ1-2, with TRBD1 as a possible D gene (6 bases). V was clipped by 5 bases and J by 8 bases, with 18 bases between them. From germline, CDR1 is MNHEY and CDR2 SMNVEV (reference sequence). CDR3 length: 14 amino acids. The CDR3 here is CASSPAPWQGGYTF. The DNA for the CDR3 is TGTGCCAGCAGTCCTGCCCCGTGGCAGGGGGGCTACACCTTC.

The J gene is TRBJ2-1, the V gene TRBV7-2; 9 bases are a match to TRBD2. Germline assignment: CDR1 SGHTA and CDR2 FQGNSA. Trimming cost V 2 bases and J 7 bases; bases outside gene matches: 12. The CDR3 is 17 amino acids. As DNA, the CDR3 is TGTGCCAGCAGCTTAAAGTTCAGGACTAGCGTAACTAATGAGCAGTTCTTC. Amino acid sequence: CASSLKFRTSVTNEQFF.

This clone came up a few times. V gene TRBV29-1 combines with J gene TRBJ1-4; the match to TRBD1 covers 11 bases. There are 13 residues in the CDR3. Germline CDR1 and CDR2: SQVTM and ANQGSEA. V was pared by 5 bases and J by 5 bases, with 1 base of the junction left unmatched. The CDR3 loop reads CSVRDRGNEKLFF. For the CDR3, the DNA is TGCAGCGTTAGGGACAGGGGGAATGAAAAACTGTTTTTT.